This T cell receptor beta chain was recorded in a study of response to subunit inactivated influenza vaccine. One entry per CDR3 protein results from TCRdb running MiXCR on the RT-PCR reads. The table records 500,000 to 550,000 distinct CDR3 sequences, approximately 22% of them present only once. The CDR3 covers 17 residues. V lost 1 base to trimming and J lost 0 bases, with 15 bases between them. Germline V CDR1 and CDR2: SGHTA, FQGNSA. This clonotype was observed a few times. The sample was also linked to a second study, of T cells expressing NK-cell markers. That paper adds: Making the TCR beta cDNA relied on 5'RACE template switching with UMIs. Sorted CD3+CD56-NKG2C+, CD3+CD56+NKG2C- and CD3+CD56+NKG2C+ T cells were the source of the TCR beta repertoires. Dominance of the CD3+CD56-NKG2C+ fraction by these clonotypes also held in a handful of donors. The study did not resolve the HCMV specificity of expanded NKG2C+ T cell clones.

This TCR was recovered from a man aged 45 to 65 who received an inactivated influenza vaccine. The sequences come from CD4+ T cells sorted from PBMCs, collected about 12 days after vaccination. The chain joins TRBV7-2 to TRBJ1-2; tentatively, D is TRBD1 (6 bases). The CDR3 DNA reads TGTGCCAGCAGCTTAGGCCCTAGGGGGGGTTCTAACTATGGCTACACCTTC. Encoded protein: CASSLGPRGGSNYGYTF.